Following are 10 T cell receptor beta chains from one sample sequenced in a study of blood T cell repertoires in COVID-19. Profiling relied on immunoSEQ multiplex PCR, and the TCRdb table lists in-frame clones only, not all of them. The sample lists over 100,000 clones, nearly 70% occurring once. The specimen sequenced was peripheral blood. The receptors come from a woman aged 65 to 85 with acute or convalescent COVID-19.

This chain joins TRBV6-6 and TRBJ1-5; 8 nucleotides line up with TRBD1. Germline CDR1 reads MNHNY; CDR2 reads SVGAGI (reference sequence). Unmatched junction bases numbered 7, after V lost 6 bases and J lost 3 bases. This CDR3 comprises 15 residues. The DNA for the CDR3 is TGTGCCAGCAGGCCAGACAGGGGACCCAATCAGCCCCAGCATTTT. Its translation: CASRPDRGPNQPQHF.

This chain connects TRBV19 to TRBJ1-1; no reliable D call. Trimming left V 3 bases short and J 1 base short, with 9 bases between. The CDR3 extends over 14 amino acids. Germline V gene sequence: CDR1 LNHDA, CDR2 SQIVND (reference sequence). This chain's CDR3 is CASSISWRNTEAFF. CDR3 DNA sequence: TGTGCCAGTAGTATTAGTTGGAGGAACACTGAAGCTTTCTTT.

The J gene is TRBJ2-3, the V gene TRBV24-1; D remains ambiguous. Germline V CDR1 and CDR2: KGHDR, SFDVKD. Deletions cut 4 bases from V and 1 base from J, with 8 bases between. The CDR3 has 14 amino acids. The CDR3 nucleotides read TGTGCCACCAGTGACCCTGCGCGCACAGATACGCAGTATTTT. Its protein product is CATSDPARTDTQYF.

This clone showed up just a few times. For the CDR3, the DNA is TGCGCCAGCAGCCCGACAGGGGGTAACAACGAGCAGTACTTC. Translation: CASSPTGGNNEQYF. This chain joins TRBV5-1 and TRBJ2-7; 9 bases are a match to TRBD1. CDR1 and CDR2 (germline): SGHRS, YFSETQ. The CDR3 covers 14 residues. J was trimmed by 5 bases and V by 4 bases; bases with no gene match: 7.

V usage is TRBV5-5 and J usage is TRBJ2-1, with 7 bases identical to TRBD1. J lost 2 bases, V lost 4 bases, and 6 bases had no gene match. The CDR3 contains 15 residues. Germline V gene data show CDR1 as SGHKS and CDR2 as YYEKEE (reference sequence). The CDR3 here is CASSNRGDPYNEQFF. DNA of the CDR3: TGTGCCAGCAGCAACAGGGGAGACCCCTACAATGAGCAGTTCTTC.

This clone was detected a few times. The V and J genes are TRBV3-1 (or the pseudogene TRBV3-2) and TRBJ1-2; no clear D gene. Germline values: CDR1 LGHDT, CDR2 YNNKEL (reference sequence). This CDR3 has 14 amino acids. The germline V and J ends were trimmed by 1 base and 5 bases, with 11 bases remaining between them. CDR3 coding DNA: TGTGCCAGCAGCCAAGGTCCTGAGGGTTATGGCTACACCTTC. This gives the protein CASSQGPEGYGYTF.

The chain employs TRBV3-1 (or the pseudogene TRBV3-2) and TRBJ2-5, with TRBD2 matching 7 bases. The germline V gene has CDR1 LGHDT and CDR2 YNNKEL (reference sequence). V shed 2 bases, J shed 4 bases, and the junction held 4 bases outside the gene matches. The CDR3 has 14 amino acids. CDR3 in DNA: TGTGCCAGCAGCCAAATAATAGCGGGAGAGACCCAGTACTTC. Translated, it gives CASSQIIAGETQYF.

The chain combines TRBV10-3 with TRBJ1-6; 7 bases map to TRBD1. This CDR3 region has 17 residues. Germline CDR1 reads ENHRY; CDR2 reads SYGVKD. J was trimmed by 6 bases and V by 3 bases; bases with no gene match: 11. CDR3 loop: CAISDTRQGTVNSPLHF. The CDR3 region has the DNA TGTGCCATCAGTGACACGAGACAGGGAACGGTTAATTCACCCCTCCACTTT.

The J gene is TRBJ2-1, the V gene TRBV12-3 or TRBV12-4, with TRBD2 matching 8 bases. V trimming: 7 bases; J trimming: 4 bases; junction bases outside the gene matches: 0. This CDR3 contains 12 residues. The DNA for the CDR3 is TGTGCCAGCACGGGGGGGTACAATGAGCAGTTCTTC. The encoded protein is CASTGGYNEQFF.

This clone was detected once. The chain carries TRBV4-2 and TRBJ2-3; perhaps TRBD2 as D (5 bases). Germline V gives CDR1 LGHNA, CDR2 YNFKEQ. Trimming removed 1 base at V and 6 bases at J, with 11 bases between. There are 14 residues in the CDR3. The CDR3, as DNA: TGTGCCAGCAGCCAAGGTCAAGAGCGGGATACGCAGTATTTT. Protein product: CASSQGQERDTQYF.